These 23 T cell receptor beta chains originate from one sample sequenced in a study of early T cells in non-severe SARS-CoV-2 infection. One entry per CDR3 protein, called by TCRdb with MiXCR from the 5' RACE reads. The profile shows 60,000 or so distinct CDR3 sequences, roughly an eighth of them singletons. The specimen sequenced was whole blood. These receptor sequences come from an adult who was a healthcare worker with PCR-confirmed SARS-CoV-2 infection or an uninfected control (not recorded which).

This clonotype was detected ten times or more. The chain links TRBV24-1 to TRBJ2-1, with a tentative D call TRBD1 (5 bases). Trimming stripped 5 bases from V and 1 base from J, with 5 bases between. The CDR3 contains 13 residues. Looked up from germline, CDR1 is KGHDR and CDR2 is SFDVKD. The CDR3 sequence is CATSGTSYNEQFF. CDR3 sequence (DNA): TGTGCCACCAGTGGGACATCCTACAATGAGCAGTTCTTC.

This clonotype was recorded many times. V is TRBV6-5 and J is TRBJ2-5; TRBD1 matches at 7 bases. Germline assignment: CDR1 MNHEY and CDR2 SVGAGI. The CDR3 loop spans 16 amino acids. After removal of 6 bases from V and 1 base from J, the junction contained 11 bases not matched to a gene. The CDR3 here is CASSYHTDRAQETQYF. The CDR3 DNA sequence: TGTGCCAGCAGCTACCACACAGACAGGGCCCAAGAGACCCAGTACTTC.

In the case of this clonotype: This clone may be a read error of a much larger clone one base away. This sequence joins TRBV12-3 or TRBV12-4 and TRBJ1-4, with TRBD1 matching over 7 bases. The CDR3 loop spans 15 amino acids. Losses at the gene ends were 3 bases for V and 7 bases for J; bases not matched to a gene: 8. Here the CDR3 DNA reads TGTGCCAGCAGTTTTTCTCCGAAGGGGGCTGAAAAACTGTTTTTT. This sequence encodes CASSFSPKGAEKLFF.

This clonotype was seen at least ten times. The J gene is TRBJ1-4, the V gene TRBV5-1, with D uncertain. In germline, CDR1 is SGHRS, CDR2 YFSETQ. Trimming shortened V by 0 bases and J by 5 bases, and 11 bases separated the two germline ends. The CDR3 spans 15 residues. Written as DNA, the CDR3 is TGCGCCAGCAGCTTGGAAGGGAGGTCCAATGAAAAACTGTTTTTT. This codes for CASSLEGRSNEKLFF.

By its share, this clonotype is medium-sized. CDR3 DNA: TGCAGTGCTATCGTAATAGTCCTTTCACCTAACACAGATACGCAGTATTTT. This sequence encodes CSAIVIVLSPNTDTQYF. The chain employs TRBV20-1 and TRBJ2-3; D remains unclear. The CDR3 covers 17 residues. Germline assignment: CDR1 DFQATT and CDR2 SNEGSKA (reference sequence). V lost 4 bases and J 2 bases, leaving 22 bases between the germline ends.

This rearrangement joins TRBV6-6 to TRBJ2-5, with a possible D match to TRBD1 (6 bases). V was shortened by 0 bases and J by 2 bases, with 10 bases between the two germline ends. The CDR3 totals 15 residues. Germline V gives CDR1 MNHNY, CDR2 SVGAGI (reference sequence). Written as DNA, the CDR3 is TGTGCCAGCAGTTACTCGAGACAGGTACAAGAGACCCAGTACTTC. Protein: CASSYSRQVQETQYF.

This clonotype has ten or more counts. The CDR3 is CAISGTASSNEQYF. CDR3 bases: TGTGCCATCAGTGGGACCGCCAGTTCCAACGAGCAGTACTTC. The rearrangement links TRBV10-3 to TRBJ2-7; no definite D call. There are 14 residues in the CDR3. Germline V gene sequence: CDR1 ENHRY, CDR2 SYGVKD. Trimming removed 4 bases at V and 5 bases at J, with 15 bases between.

This clonotype has only a few counts. CDR3 nucleotides: TGTGCCAGCAGCTTGCCAACTAGCGGGAGTCCCGATACGCAGTATTTT. This encodes CASSLPTSGSPDTQYF. This chain uses TRBV7-3 with TRBJ2-3; 11 bases map to TRBD2. This CDR3 comprises 16 residues. Germline-derived CDR1 and CDR2 are SGHTA and FQGTGA. The ends lost 3 bases at V and 6 bases at J; junction bases unmatched: 8. The variable domain in full, with the rest retrieved from reference TRBV7-3 and TRBJ2-3, is GAGVSQTPSNKVTEKGKYVELRCDPISGHTALYWYRQSLGQGPEFLIYFQGTGAADDSGLPNDRFFAVRPEGSVSTLKIQRTERGDSAVYLCASSLPTSGSPDTQYFGPGTRLTVL.

A few counts support this clonotype. The chain combines TRBV7-9 with TRBJ2-3; perhaps TRBD1 as D (6 bases). The CDR3 covers 16 residues. Trimming pared 4 bases from V and 2 bases from J, leaving 16 bases between. Looked up from germline, CDR1 is SEHNR and CDR2 is FQNEAQ (reference sequence). CDR3 residues: CASSSGQGTDTDTQYF. The CDR3 coding sequence is TGTGCCAGCAGCTCAGGCCAGGGGACCGACACAGATACGCAGTATTTT. Full variable domain (rest looked up from reference TRBV7-9 and TRBJ2-3): DTGVSQNPRHKITKRGQNVTFRCDPISEHNRLYWYRQTLGQGPEFLTYFQNEAQLEKSRLLSDRFSAERPKGSFSTLEIQRTEQGDSAMYLCASSSGQGTDTDTQYFGPGTRLTVL.

Only a few counts were recorded for this clonotype. J is TRBJ2-2 and V is TRBV29-1; 9 bases agree with TRBD1. Germline V lookup: CDR1 SQVTM, CDR2 ANQGSEA. V shed 6 bases, J shed 0 bases, and the junction held 2 bases outside the gene matches. This CDR3 comprises 14 residues. The CDR3 DNA reads TGCAGCGTGGGGGACAGGGCGAACACCGGGGAGCTGTTTTTT. Protein sequence: CSVGDRANTGELFF.

In this sample, this clonotype turned up many times. The chain joins TRBV18 to TRBJ2-7; perhaps TRBD1 as D (6 bases). Germline V gene sequence: CDR1 KGHSH, CDR2 LQKENI. The CDR3 consists of 14 residues. V lost 6 bases, J lost 6 bases, and 18 bases lay in between. The CDR3 coding sequence is TGTGCCAGCTCGCATAACAGGGATTTGGGCGAGCAGTACTTC. This codes for CASSHNRDLGEQYF.

This clonotype was seen many times. The J gene is TRBJ2-6, the V gene TRBV11-2; perhaps D is TRBD1 or TRBD2 (5 bases each). Germline V gives CDR1 SGHAT, CDR2 FQNNGV. V dropped 5 bases and J dropped 3 bases, with 14 bases sitting between them. The CDR3 is made up of 16 amino acids. CDR3 sequence reads: CASSPRGVDGANVLTF. CDR3 bases: TGTGCCAGCAGCCCCCGGGGCGTAGATGGGGCCAACGTCCTGACTTTC. Supplemented by reference TRBV11-2 and TRBJ2-6, the full variable domain reads EAGVAQSPRYKIIEKRQSVAFWCNPISGHATLYWYQQILGQGPKLLIQFQNNGVVDDSQLPKDRFSAERLKGVDSTLKIQPAKLEDSAVYLCASSPRGVDGANVLTFGAGSRLTVL.

The rearrangement uses TRBV6-5 and TRBJ2-7, with TRBD2 matching over 12 bases. CDR1 and CDR2 from the germline V gene are MNHEY and SVGAGI. Trimming removed 2 bases from V and 5 bases from J; junction bases left unmatched: 1. The CDR3 contains 14 residues. This CDR3 is CASSYTSGRNEQYF. Here the CDR3 DNA reads TGTGCCAGCAGTTACACTAGCGGGAGGAACGAGCAGTACTTC.

Comment on this clonotype: This may stem from a read error, because a much larger clone lies one nucleotide away. The conserved phenylalanine or tryptophan is not found at the CDR3 terminus, so this likely reflects a read error. The chain is built from TRBV7-2 and TRBJ1-2; 8 nucleotides match TRBD1. V was clipped by 5 bases and J by 8 bases; unmatched bases: 10. The CDR3 spans 14 residues. Looked up from germline, CDR1 is SGHTA and CDR2 is FQGNSA. CDR3 sequence reads: CASSPRTGRDGYTI. As DNA, the CDR3 is TGTGCCAGCAGCCCGAGGACAGGGAGAGACGGCTACACCATC.

The genes are TRBV9 and TRBJ1-1; 11 bases align to TRBD1. The junction had 6 bases not matched to a gene; V was cut back by 4 bases and J by 10 bases. Per the germline V gene, CDR1 is SGDLS and CDR2 is YYNGEE. The CDR3 covers 13 residues. The CDR3 reads CASSPGTGGAAFF. CDR3 DNA: TGTGCCAGCAGCCCAGGGACAGGGGGGGCAGCTTTCTTT. Using reference TRBV9 and TRBJ1-1 for the parts outside the CDR3, the full variable domain is DSGVTQTPKHLITATGQRVTLRCSPRSGDLSVYWYQQSLDQGLQFLIQYYNGEERAKGNILERFSAQQFPDLHSELNLSSLELGDSALYFCASSPGTGGAAFFGQGTRLTVV.

The gene calls are TRBV29-1 and TRBJ2-1, with 7 bases identical to TRBD2. The V gene end was trimmed by 5 bases and the J gene end by 7 bases; junction bases not matched to a gene: 5. This CDR3 is 12 amino acids long. CDR1 and CDR2 (germline): SQVTM, ANQGSEA. CDR3 region: CSVLTSPNEQFF. The CDR3, as DNA: TGCAGCGTTCTGACTAGCCCGAATGAGCAGTTCTTC.

This clonotype was seen more than once but under ten times. This chain uses TRBV12-3 or TRBV12-4 with TRBJ1-2; D is unresolved. Trimming removed 2 bases at V and 7 bases at J, with 11 bases between. The CDR3 runs to 13 residues. CDR3 amino acids: CASSLLLQFGYTF. The CDR3 nucleotides are TGTGCCAGCAGTTTATTACTCCAGTTTGGCTACACCTTC.

At least ten counts were recorded for this clonotype. The chain carries TRBV29-1 and TRBJ2-3, with D possibly called TRBD1 or TRBD2 (5 bases each). CDR3 length equals 13 residues. V lost 0 bases and J lost 3, with 7 bases in between. CDR1 SQVTM and CDR2 ANQGSEA come from the germline V gene. The CDR3: CSVEDGGTDTQYF. CDR3 sequence (DNA): TGCAGCGTTGAAGATGGGGGAACAGATACGCAGTATTTT.

The chain is built from TRBV20-1 and TRBJ1-4; D is uncertain. Trimming stripped 0 bases from V and 0 bases from J, with 11 bases between. CDR1 is DFQATT and CDR2 is SNEGSKA in the germline V gene (reference sequence). The CDR3 loop spans 16 amino acids. CDR3 sequence: CSARDVQIATNEKLFF. The CDR3 coding sequence is TGCAGTGCTAGAGATGTACAGATTGCAACTAATGAAAAACTGTTTTTT.

This clonotype was observed at least ten times. The rearrangement joins TRBV9 to TRBJ1-1, with 10 positions matching TRBD1. Germline loops: CDR1 SGDLS, CDR2 YYNGEE. J lost 9 bases, V lost 4 bases, and 6 bases had no gene match. The CDR3 length is 13 residues. The CDR3 sequence: CASSPGTGAKAFF. CDR3 DNA sequence: TGTGCCAGCAGCCCGGGGACAGGGGCAAAAGCTTTCTTT. Looking up the rest from reference TRBV9 and TRBJ1-1 gives the full variable domain: DSGVTQTPKHLITATGQRVTLRCSPRSGDLSVYWYQQSLDQGLQFLIQYYNGEERAKGNILERFSAQQFPDLHSELNLSSLELGDSALYFCASSPGTGAKAFFGQGTRLTVV.

The sample holds a few counts of this clonotype. The genes are TRBV28 and TRBJ1-1; the D is unclear. Germline V gene data show CDR1 as MDHEN and CDR2 as SYDVKM. The CDR3 has 14 amino acids. V was shortened by 3 bases and J by 5 bases, with 13 bases between the two germline ends. CDR3 sequence: CASSFVRPGTEAFF. The CDR3 DNA sequence: TGTGCCAGCAGTTTCGTGAGACCGGGTACTGAAGCTTTCTTT.

This clonotype was counted only a few times. The CDR3 here is CASSLDSETGEHEQYF. CDR3 nucleotides: TGTGCCAGCAGCTTGGATTCGGAGACAGGGGAACACGAGCAGTACTTC. The chain couples TRBV5-4 to TRBJ2-7; 8 bases are shared with TRBD1. The CDR3 spans 16 residues. The junction had 10 bases not matched to a gene; V was cut back by 0 bases and J by 5 bases. CDR1 is SGHNT, CDR2 YYREEE, per germline (reference sequence).

This clonotype appeared a few times. The chain combines TRBV5-1 with TRBJ2-2; a possible D gene is TRBD2 (6 bases). The CDR3 runs to 15 residues. CDR1 is SGHRS, CDR2 YFSETQ, per germline. The ends were cut back, 0 bases at V and 7 bases at J, with 13 bases in the middle. The DNA of the CDR3 is TGCGCCAGCAGCTTGGCCTTATCGGGAGACGGGGAGCTGTTTTTT. The encoded protein is CASSLALSGDGELFF. Full variable domain (remainder filled in from reference TRBV5-1 and TRBJ2-2): KAGVTQTPRYLIKTRGQQVTLSCSPISGHRSVSWYQQTPGQGLQFLFEYFSETQRNKGNFPGRFSGRQFSNSRSEMNVSTLELGDSALYLCASSLALSGDGELFFGEGSRLTVL.